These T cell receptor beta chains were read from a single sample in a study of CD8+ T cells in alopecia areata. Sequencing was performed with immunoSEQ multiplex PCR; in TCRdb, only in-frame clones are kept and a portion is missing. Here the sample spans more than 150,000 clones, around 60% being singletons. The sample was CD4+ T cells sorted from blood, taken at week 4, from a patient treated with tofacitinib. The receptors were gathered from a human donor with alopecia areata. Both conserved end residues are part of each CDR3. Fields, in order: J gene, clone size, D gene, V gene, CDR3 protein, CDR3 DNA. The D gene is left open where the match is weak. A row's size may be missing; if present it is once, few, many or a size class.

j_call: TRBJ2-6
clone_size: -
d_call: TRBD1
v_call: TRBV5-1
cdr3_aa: CASRLTGAGANVLTF
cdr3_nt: TGCGCCAGCAGACTAACAGGGGCCGGGGCCAACGTCCTGACTTTC

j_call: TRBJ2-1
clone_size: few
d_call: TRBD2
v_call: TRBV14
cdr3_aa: CASSQDYGGGVNEQFF
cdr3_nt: TGTGCCAGCAGCCAAGATTATGGCGGGGGGGTCAATGAGCAGTTCTTC

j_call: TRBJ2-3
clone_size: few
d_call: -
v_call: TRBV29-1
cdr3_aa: CSVASGALTDTQYF
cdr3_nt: TGCAGCGTTGCTTCGGGGGCCCTGACAGATACGCAGTATTTT

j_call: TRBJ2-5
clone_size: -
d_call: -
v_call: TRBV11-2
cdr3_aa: CASSLRLTEGETQYF
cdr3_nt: TGTGCCAGCAGCTTAAGGTTGACGGAGGGAGAGACCCAGTACTTC

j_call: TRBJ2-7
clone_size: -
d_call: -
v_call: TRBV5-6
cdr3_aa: CASRSDRSAYEQYF
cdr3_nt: TGTGCCAGCAGGTCGGACCGGTCCGCCTACGAGCAGTACTTC

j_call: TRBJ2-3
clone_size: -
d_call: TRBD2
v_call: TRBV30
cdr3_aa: CAWSGEGRDTQYF
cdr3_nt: TGTGCCTGGAGTGGGGAGGGTAGGGATACGCAGTATTTT

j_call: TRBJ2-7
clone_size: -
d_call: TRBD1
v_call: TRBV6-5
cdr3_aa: CASSRKGTGAYEQYF
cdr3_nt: TGTGCCAGCAGCCGAAAAGGGACAGGAGCCTACGAGCAGTACTTC

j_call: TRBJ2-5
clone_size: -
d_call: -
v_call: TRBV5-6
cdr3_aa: CASSLGPSGSETQYF
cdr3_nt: TGTGCCAGCAGCCTGGGGCCCTCCGGGTCGGAGACCCAGTACTTC

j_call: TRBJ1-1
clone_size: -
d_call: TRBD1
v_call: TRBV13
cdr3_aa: CASSLGTGGDMNTEAFF
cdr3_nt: TGTGCCAGCAGCTTGGGGACAGGGGGGGACATGAACACTGAAGCTTTCTTT

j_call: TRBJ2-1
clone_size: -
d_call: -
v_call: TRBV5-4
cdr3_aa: CASSTPSSDEQFF
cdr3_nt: TGTGCCAGCAGCACACCCTCTAGTGATGAGCAGTTCTTC

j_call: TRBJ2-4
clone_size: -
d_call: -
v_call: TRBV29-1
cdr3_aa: CSVGGLAKNIQYF
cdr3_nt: TGCAGCGTTGGGGGACTAGCCAAAAACATTCAGTACTTC

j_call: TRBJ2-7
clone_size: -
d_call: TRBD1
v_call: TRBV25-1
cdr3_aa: CASSDRDSSYEQYF
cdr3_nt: TGTGCCAGCAGTGATCGGGACAGCTCCTACGAGCAGTACTTC

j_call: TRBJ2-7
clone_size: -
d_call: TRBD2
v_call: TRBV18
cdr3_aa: CASSDRGERVREQYF
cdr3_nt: TGTGCCAGCTCCGACCGGGGGGAAAGAGTTCGCGAGCAGTACTTC

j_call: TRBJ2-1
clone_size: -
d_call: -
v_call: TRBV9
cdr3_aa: CASSVASRSYEQFF
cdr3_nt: TGTGCCAGCAGCGTAGCTTCTAGATCGTATGAGCAGTTCTTC

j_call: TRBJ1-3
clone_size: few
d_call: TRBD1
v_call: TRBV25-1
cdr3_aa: CAIEDRVGNTIYF
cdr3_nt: TGTGCCATCGAAGACAGGGTTGGAAACACCATATATTTT

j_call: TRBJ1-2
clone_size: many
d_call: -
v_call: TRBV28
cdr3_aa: CASSLRAGPYGYTF
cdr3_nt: TGTGCCAGCAGTTTAAGGGCAGGGCCCTATGGCTACACCTTC

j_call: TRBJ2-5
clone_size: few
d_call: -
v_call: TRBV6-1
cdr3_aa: CASSEAWGIETQYF
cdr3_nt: TGTGCCAGCAGTGAAGCCTGGGGAATAGAGACCCAGTACTTC

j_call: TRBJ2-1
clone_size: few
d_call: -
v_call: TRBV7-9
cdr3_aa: CASSLEVIWVSDNEQFF
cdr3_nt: TGTGCCAGCAGCTTAGAAGTCATCTGGGTTTCCGACAATGAGCAGTTCTTC

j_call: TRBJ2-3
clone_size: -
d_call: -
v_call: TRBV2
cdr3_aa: CASSQGKGSYTDTQYF
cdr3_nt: TGTGCCAGCAGCCAGGGGAAGGGGAGTTACACAGATACGCAGTATTTT

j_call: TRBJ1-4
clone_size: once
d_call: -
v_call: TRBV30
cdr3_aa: CAWSERGPLGEKLFF
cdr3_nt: TGTGCCTGGAGTGAACGGGGCCCTTTGGGTGAAAAACTGTTTTTT

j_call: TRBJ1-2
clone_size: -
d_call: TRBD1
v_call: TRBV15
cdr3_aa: CATSSPETGIYGYTF
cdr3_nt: TGTGCCACCAGCAGTCCCGAGACAGGGATCTATGGCTACACCTTC

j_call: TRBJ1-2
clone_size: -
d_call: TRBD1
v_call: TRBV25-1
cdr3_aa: CASSVGGEDYGYTF
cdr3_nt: TGTGCCAGCAGTGTAGGGGGCGAGGACTATGGCTACACCTTC

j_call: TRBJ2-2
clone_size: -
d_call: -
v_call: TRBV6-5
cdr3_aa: CASRIMTGTGELFF
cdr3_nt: TGTGCCAGCAGGATAATGACCGGCACCGGGGAGCTGTTTTTT

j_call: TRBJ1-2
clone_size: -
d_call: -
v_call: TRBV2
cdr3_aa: CASSEWDLRDYGYTF
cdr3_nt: TGTGCCAGCAGTGAATGGGACCTTCGAGACTATGGCTACACCTTC

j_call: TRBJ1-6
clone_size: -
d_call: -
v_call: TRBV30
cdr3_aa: CAWTLDAAPLHF
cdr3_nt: TGTGCCTGGACTTTGGACGCCGCCCCCCTCCACTTT

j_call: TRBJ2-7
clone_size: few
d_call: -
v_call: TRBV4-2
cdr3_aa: CASSQLQTYEQYF
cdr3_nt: TGTGCCAGCAGCCAACTACAAACCTACGAGCAGTACTTC

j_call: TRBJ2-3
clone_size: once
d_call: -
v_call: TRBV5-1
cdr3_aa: CASSLAGRSTDTQYF
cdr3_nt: TGCGCCAGCAGCTTGGCAGGGCGAAGCACAGATACGCAGTATTTT

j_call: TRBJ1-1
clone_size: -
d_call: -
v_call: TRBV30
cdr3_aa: CAWSSGAGTEAFF
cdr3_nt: TGTGCCTGGAGTTCGGGAGCCGGCACTGAAGCTTTCTTT

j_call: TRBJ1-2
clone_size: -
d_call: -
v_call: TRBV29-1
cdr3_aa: CSVEIRDSRGYTF
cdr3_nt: TGCAGCGTTGAAATCAGGGATTCGCGGGGCTACACCTTC

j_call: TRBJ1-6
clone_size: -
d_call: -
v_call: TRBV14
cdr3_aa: CASSQNSRVSPLHF
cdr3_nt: TGTGCCAGCAGCCAAAATAGTCGGGTTTCACCCCTCCACTTT

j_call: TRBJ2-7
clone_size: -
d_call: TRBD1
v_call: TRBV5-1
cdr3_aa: CASSSQGGGYEQYF
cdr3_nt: TGCGCCAGCAGCTCACAGGGGGGCGGATACGAGCAGTACTTC

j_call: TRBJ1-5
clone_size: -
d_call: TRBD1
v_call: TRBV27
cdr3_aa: CASSLYQGAGQPQHF
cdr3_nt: TGTGCCAGCAGTTTATATCAGGGGGCAGGCCAGCCCCAGCATTTT

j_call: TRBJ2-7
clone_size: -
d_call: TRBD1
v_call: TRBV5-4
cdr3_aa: CASSPGTAYEQYF
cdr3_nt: TGTGCCAGCAGTCCCGGGACAGCCTACGAGCAGTACTTC

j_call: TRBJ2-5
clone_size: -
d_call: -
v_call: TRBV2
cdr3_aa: CASRKDREETQYF
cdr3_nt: TGTGCCAGCAGGAAGGACAGAGAAGAGACCCAGTACTTC

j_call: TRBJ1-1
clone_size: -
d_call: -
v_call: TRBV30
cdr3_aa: CAFGLEAFF
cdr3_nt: TGTGCCTTCGGATTAGAAGCTTTCTTT

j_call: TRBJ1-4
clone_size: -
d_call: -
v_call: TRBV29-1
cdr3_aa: CSVAEASNEKLFF
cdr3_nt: TGCAGCGTTGCCGAGGCATCTAATGAAAAACTGTTTTTT

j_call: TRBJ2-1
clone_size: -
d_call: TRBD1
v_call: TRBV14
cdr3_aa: CASSQVNRGLWNNEQFF
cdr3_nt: TGTGCCAGCAGCCAAGTCAACAGGGGGCTGTGGAACAATGAGCAGTTCTTC

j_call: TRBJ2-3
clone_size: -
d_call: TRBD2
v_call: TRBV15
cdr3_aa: CATSRIRTSGSTDTQYF
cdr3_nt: TGTGCCACCAGCAGAATTCGGACTAGCGGTAGCACAGATACGCAGTATTTT

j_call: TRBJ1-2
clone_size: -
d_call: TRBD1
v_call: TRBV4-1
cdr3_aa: CASSPLDRDVYGYTF
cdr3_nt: TGCGCCAGCAGCCCACTCGACAGGGACGTTTATGGCTACACCTTC

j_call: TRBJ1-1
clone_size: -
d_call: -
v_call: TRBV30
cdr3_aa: CAWSATTGTEAFF
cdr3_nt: TGTGCCTGGAGTGCGACAACGGGCACTGAAGCTTTCTTT

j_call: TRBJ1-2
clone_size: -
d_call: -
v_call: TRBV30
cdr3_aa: CAWSEPGRKTGYTF
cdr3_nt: TGTGCCTGGAGTGAGCCAGGGAGAAAAACGGGCTACACCTTC

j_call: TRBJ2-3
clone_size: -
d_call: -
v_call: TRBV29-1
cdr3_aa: CSLDGGGTDTQYF
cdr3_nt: TGCAGCCTTGATGGCGGGGGCACAGATACGCAGTATTTT

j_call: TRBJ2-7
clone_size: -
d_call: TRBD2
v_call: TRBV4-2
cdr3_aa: CASSQGGSGGYEQYF
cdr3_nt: TGTGCCAGCAGCCAAGGGGGTAGCGGGGGTTACGAGCAGTACTTC

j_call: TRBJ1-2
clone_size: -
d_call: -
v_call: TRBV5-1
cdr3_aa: CASSLVRDKDGYTF
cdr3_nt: TGCGCCAGCAGCTTAGTCCGGGACAAGGACGGCTACACCTTC

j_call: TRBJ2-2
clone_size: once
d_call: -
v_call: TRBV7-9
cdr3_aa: CASIVYGGNTGELFF
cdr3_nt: TGTGCCAGCATCGTCTACGGGGGAAACACCGGGGAGCTGTTTTTT

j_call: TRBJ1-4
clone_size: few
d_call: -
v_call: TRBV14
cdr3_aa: CASSQGPGEKLFF
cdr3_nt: TGTGCCAGCAGCCAAGGTCCGGGCGAAAAACTGTTTTTT

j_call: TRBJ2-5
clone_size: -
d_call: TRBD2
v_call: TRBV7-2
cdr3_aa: CASARGGRETQYF
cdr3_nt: TGTGCCAGCGCTAGGGGCGGGAGGGAGACCCAGTACTTC

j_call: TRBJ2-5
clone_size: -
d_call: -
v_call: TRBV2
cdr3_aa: CASGGTVQETQYF
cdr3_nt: TGTGCCAGTGGGGGGACGGTCCAAGAGACCCAGTACTTC

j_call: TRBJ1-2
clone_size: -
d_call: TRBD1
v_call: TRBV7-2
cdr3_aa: CASSLVRQGNYGYTF
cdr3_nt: TGTGCCAGCAGCTTAGTCCGACAGGGGAACTATGGCTACACCTTC

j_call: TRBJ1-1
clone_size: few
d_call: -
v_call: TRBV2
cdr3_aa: CASSSDRLNTEAFF
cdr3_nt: TGTGCCAGCAGTTCGGACAGATTGAACACTGAAGCTTTCTTT